This TCR beta chain was identified in a study of blood T cell repertoires in COVID-19. Study-wide context: The samples span acute and convalescent COVID-19 from the United States, Italy and Spain. PBMCs, B-cell-depleted T cells, or T cells were the source of the cDNA or gDNA that made up the material.

Original handling: Amplification from reference gene primers served as the basis for estimated nucleated cell counts. This table comes from immunoSEQ multiplex PCR, and its TCRdb copy is limited to in-frame clones, with some not included. Clonal size and the V and J genes are those of that table, whereas D and trimming came from the DNA. The table lists under 300,000 clones, approximately 85% of them singletons. This clone was seen at least ten times. The sample consisted of peripheral blood. The clonotype originates from a woman in her 70s with acute or convalescent COVID-19.

The CDR3 is CSVEGAGVYGYTF. In DNA, the CDR3 is TGCAGCGTTGAGGGGGCAGGGGTCTATGGCTACACCTTC. This chain uses TRBV29-1 with TRBJ1-2; TRBD1 is a possible D gene (6 bases). V lost 3 bases to trimming and J lost 4 bases, with 12 bases between them. Germline V gene data show CDR1 as SQVTM and CDR2 as ANQGSEA. The CDR3 consists of 13 residues.